A selection of T cell receptor beta chains follows, all from one sample in a study of shared clonotypes between healthy human individuals. Profiled with immunoSEQ multiplex PCR; TCRdb holds only in-frame clones, not every one. Among roughly 720,000 clones listed, 90% were seen once. Sequencing was carried out using memory CD8+ T cells from PBMCs. The receptors shown here come from a young man in good health. Some clones in this sample may be carry-over from other donors' samples. Both conserved end residues are part of each CDR3. The D gene is left open where the match is weak.

J gene	D gene	V gene	CDR3 DNA	CDR3 protein
TRBJ2-5	-	TRBV11-2	TGTGCCAGCGCCATCCGAGGTTCCCAAGAGACCCAGTACTTC	CASAIRGSQETQYF
TRBJ2-3	-	TRBV5-5	TGTGCCAGCAGCTTAGTCCCCCACACAGATACGCAGTATTTT	CASSLVPHTDTQYF
TRBJ1-1	TRBD1	TRBV5-1	TGCGCCAGCAGCTCCCCGGACAGGGGGAACACTGAAGCTTTCTTT	CASSSPDRGNTEAFF
TRBJ1-4	-	TRBV5-6	TGTGCCAGCAGCTACGGGACGGATAATGAAAAACTGTTTTTT	CASSYGTDNEKLFF
TRBJ2-3	TRBD1	TRBV25-1	TGTGCCAGCAGCGACACCCGGGACAGGGCAGATACGCAGTATTTT	CASSDTRDRADTQYF
TRBJ2-5	-	TRBV28	TGTGCCAGCAGTTTAAGTCTCAGGGGTGAGACCCAGTACTTC	CASSLSLRGETQYF
TRBJ2-1	TRBD2	TRBV6-6	TGTGCCAGCACCTCCGGGACTAGCAATGAGCAGTTCTTC	CASTSGTSNEQFF
TRBJ2-5	TRBD1	TRBV2	TGTGCCAGCAGTCCCGGACAGGGCCAAGAGACCCAGTACTTC	CASSPGQGQETQYF
TRBJ2-3	-	TRBV28	TGTGCCAGCAGTCACGTCGCTGCGGCGACAGATACGCAGTATTTT	CASSHVAAATDTQYF
TRBJ1-2	TRBD1	TRBV9	TGTGCCAGCAGCGGGACAGGGTACTATGGCTACACCTTC	CASSGTGYYGYTF